One T cell receptor beta chain is described in this entry. Its specificity is not known. V was clipped by 3 bases and J by 7 bases, with 12 bases between them. The germline CDR1 and CDR2 sequences are MRHNA and SNTAGT. CDR3 length equals 13 residues. The sample belongs to a study of T cells in localized non-small cell lung cancer. Findings and caveats of the study: Tumor trailed uninvolved adjacent lung in T cell clonality, which peaked there. Longer overall survival associated with higher blood T cell density; shorter survival with higher adjacent-lung clonality. Median roughly 57 top-100 tumor clones were shared with paired adjacent lung.

Generated by immunoSEQ multiplex PCR, the TCRdb table keeps only in-frame clones and is missing some. The sample lists 35,000 to 40,000 clones, just over 90% occurring once. The chain combines TRBV6-4 with TRBJ1-1, with D possibly matching TRBD1 (5 bases). The TCR originated in a female donor older than 55 with stage I lung adenocarcinoma. The sample consisted of peripheral blood, taken before any cancer treatment. The DNA for the CDR3 is TGTGCCAGCAGTGAGGGGGACGGGAATGAAGCTTTCTTT. Its translation: CASSEGDGNEAFF.